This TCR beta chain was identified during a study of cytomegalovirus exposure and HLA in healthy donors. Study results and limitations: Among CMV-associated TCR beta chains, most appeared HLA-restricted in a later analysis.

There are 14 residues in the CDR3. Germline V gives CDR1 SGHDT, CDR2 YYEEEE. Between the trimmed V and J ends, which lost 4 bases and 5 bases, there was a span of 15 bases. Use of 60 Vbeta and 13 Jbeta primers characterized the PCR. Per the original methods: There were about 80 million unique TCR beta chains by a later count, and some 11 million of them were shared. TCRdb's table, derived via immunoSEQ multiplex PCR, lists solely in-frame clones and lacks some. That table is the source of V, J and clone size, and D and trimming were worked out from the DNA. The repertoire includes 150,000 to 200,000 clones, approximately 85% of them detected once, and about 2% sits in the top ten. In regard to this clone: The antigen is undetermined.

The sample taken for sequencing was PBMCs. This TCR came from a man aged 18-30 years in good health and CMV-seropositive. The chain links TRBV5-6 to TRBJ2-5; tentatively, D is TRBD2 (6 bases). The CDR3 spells CASSTGTLRETQYF. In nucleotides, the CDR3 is TGTGCCAGCAGCACCGGGACTCTTCGGGAGACCCAGTACTTC.